Given below is one T cell receptor (beta chain) in context. Its cognate antigen has yet to be identified. No base quality information exists; no much larger clone differs at one position. The receptor library was made with the immunoSEQ multiplex PCR assay. In TCRdb, the immuneACCESS table is reduced to in-frame sequences with V and J assigned. These tables do not hold every clone; where another copy was compared, an unresolved V gene accounts for under half, and the others remain unexplained. The sample table shows approximately 97,000 clones, and about 95% are seen once. About 0.37% of the sample is held by the ten biggest clonotypes. Between the V and J ends, shortened by 4 bases and 4 bases respectively, the junction contains 8 bases. The CDR3, cysteine through phenylalanine, is 13 amino acids long. This entry keeps only the CDR3 DNA: 39 bases, framed from base 1. In the germline V gene, CDR1 corresponds to SGHTA and CDR2 to FQGNSA.

This record comes from a study of technical replicates of blood from several donors listed by TCRdb under 2017. The TCR comes from a human donor in good health. Sequenced material: T cells isolated from PBMCs. The chain uses TRBV7-2 and TRBJ2-1, with no confidently assigned D gene. Here the CDR3 is given as CASSSSPYNEQFF. The sequenced DNA is TGTGCCAGCAGCTCGAGCCCTTACAATGAGCAGTTCTTC. Here the CDR3 is joined to the reference TRBV7-2 and TRBJ2-1 genes, and the full variable domain is: GAGVSQSPSNKVTEKGKDVELRCDPISGHTALYWYRQSLGQGLEFLIYFQGNSAPDKSGLPSDRFSAERTGGSVSTLTIQRTQQEDSAVYLCASSSSPYNEQFFGPGTRLTVL.